Listed below are T cell receptor beta chains from one sample, sequenced in a study of T-cell reconstitution after alpha-beta-depleted transplantation in children. TCRdb re-called the PCR reads through MiXCR, storing one row per CDR3 protein. The top ten clones hold 35% of a sample with some 200,000 distinct CDR3 sequences, around 8.4% of them seen once. The sample in question was PBMCs, mostly from graft donor cells, obtained 360 days after TCRalphabeta/CD19-depleted stem cell transplant. The receptor set was obtained from a male patient between 2 and 9 years old who had a stem cell transplant for acute myeloid leukemia, so the T cells may come from the graft donor. Each CDR3 is given with its conserved first and last residue. Fields, in order: CDR3 DNA, CDR3 protein, D gene, clone size, J gene, V gene. A D gene is named only where the DNA matches it firmly. Only part of the rows carry a size: once, few, many, or a class if the clone is expanded.

DNA: TGTGCCAGCAGTTACCCTACTAGCGGGGTTAACACCGGGGAGCTGTTTTTT
CDR3: CASSYPTSGVNTGELFF
D: TRBD2
size: many
J: TRBJ2-2
V: TRBV6-5

DNA: TGTGCCAGCAGCTTACCGCTAGCGTTCTACAATGAGCAGTTCTTC
CDR3: CASSLPLAFYNEQFF
D: -
size: few
J: TRBJ2-1
V: TRBV7-2

DNA: TGTGCCAGCAGTTTACTAGCGGGAGGTATCGGCAATGAGCAGTTCTTC
CDR3: CASSLLAGGIGNEQFF
D: TRBD2
size: many
J: TRBJ2-1
V: TRBV12-3/TRBV12-4

DNA: TGCGCCAGCAGCTCTGAGGCGCCAACTAATGAAAAACTGTTTTTT
CDR3: CASSSEAPTNEKLFF
D: -
size: many
J: TRBJ1-4
V: TRBV5-1

DNA: TGCGCCAGCAGCCGGATTTTGGTCACCTTGGGACAGGGGGCGAATGGCTACACCTTC
CDR3: CASSRILVTLGQGANGYTF
D: TRBD1
size: few
J: TRBJ1-2
V: TRBV5-1

DNA: TGTGCCATCAGTGAGGACGGGGGGTATACGCAGTATTTT
CDR3: CAISEDGGYTQYF
D: TRBD2
size: -
J: TRBJ2-3
V: TRBV10-3

DNA: TGTGCCAGCAGTTTTTTTGCTAGCGGGATTAATGAGCAGTTCTTC
CDR3: CASSFFASGINEQFF
D: TRBD2
size: few
J: TRBJ2-1
V: TRBV12-3/TRBV12-4

DNA: TGCAGTGCTAGAGATCCAGGGGGCACAGATACGCAGTATTTT
CDR3: CSARDPGGTDTQYF
D: -
size: many
J: TRBJ2-3
V: TRBV20-1

DNA: TGTGCCAGCAGTGGAGGACAGGGTTCGATCAGTTACACTGAAGCTTTCTTT
CDR3: CASSGGQGSISYTEAFF
D: TRBD1
size: -
J: TRBJ1-1
V: TRBV6-1

DNA: TGCAGTGCTAGAGAGCAGGAGCAGTTCTTC
CDR3: CSAREQEQFF
D: -
size: few
J: TRBJ2-1
V: TRBV20-1

DNA: TGCAGTGCTCCAGGGGACTCCTACAATGAGCAGTTCTTC
CDR3: CSAPGDSYNEQFF
D: -
size: many
J: TRBJ2-1
V: TRBV20-1

DNA: TGTGCCAGCGGAACACCGTTCGGGGAAAACACCGGGGAGCTGTTTTTT
CDR3: CASGTPFGENTGELFF
D: -
size: -
J: TRBJ2-2
V: TRBV12-3/TRBV12-4

DNA: TGCAGTGCGGAGTACAGGGGAGCGGAGACCCAGTACTTC
CDR3: CSAEYRGAETQYF
D: TRBD1
size: many
J: TRBJ2-5
V: TRBV20-1

DNA: TGCGCCAGCTCAGGGGATCGCTACGAGCAGTACTTC
CDR3: CASSGDRYEQYF
D: -
size: few
J: TRBJ2-7
V: TRBV4-1

DNA: TGTGCCAGCAGTGAATTTGAGGGAGAGGGCGTAAACATTCAGTACTTC
CDR3: CASSEFEGEGVNIQYF
D: -
size: many
J: TRBJ2-4
V: TRBV25-1

DNA: TGTGCCAGCAGCCAATGGTTAGCGGGGGGGGATGAGCAGTTCTTC
CDR3: CASSQWLAGGDEQFF
D: TRBD2
size: -
J: TRBJ2-1
V: TRBV3-1